Listed below are T cell receptor beta chains from one sample, sequenced in a study of spatial heterogeneity in lung cancer. MiXCR, run by TCRdb on the 5' RACE reads, gives a single entry per CDR3 protein. The sample lists some 100,000 distinct CDR3 sequences, 10% to 15% occurring once. The specimen was PBMCs, collected at surgery. These receptors all come from a male donor with early-stage non-small cell lung cancer. Each CDR3 is given with its conserved first and last residue. A D gene is named only where the DNA matches it firmly. Where a row states a size, it is once, few, many or the class of an expanded clone; other rows omit it.

TGCAGTGCAGCCTTATTACTAGGGGATGAGACCCAGTACTTC,CSAALLLGDETQYF,TRBJ2-5,NA,few,TRBV20-1
TGTGCCAGCAGTTTTGGGACAGGAGATACGCAGTATTTT,CASSFGTGDTQYF,TRBJ2-3,TRBD1,few,TRBV6-6
TGTGCCAGCAGTGGACCCGGACGGATAAATAGCTACACCTTC,CASSGPGRINSYTF,TRBJ1-2,NA,NA,TRBV28
TGCGCCAGCAGCTTCCGAGAGATGTTCGGCTACGAGCAGTACTTC,CASSFREMFGYEQYF,TRBJ2-7,NA,NA,TRBV5-1
TGTGCCAGCAGAACGATGGGACAGGGTTATTCTGGCTACACCTTC,CASRTMGQGYSGYTF,TRBJ1-2,TRBD1,few,TRBV6-1
TGTGCCAGCAGCTGGACAGGGGGCGACTACGAGCAGTACTTC,CASSWTGGDYEQYF,TRBJ2-7,TRBD1,few,TRBV5-5
TGTGCCAGCATGCGGACTAGCGGGAGCTACGAGCAGTACTTC,CASMRTSGSYEQYF,TRBJ2-7,TRBD2,few,TRBV6-1
TGTGCCAGCAGACCGGGACGGCTTAGAAATCAGCCCCAGCATTTT,CASRPGRLRNQPQHF,TRBJ1-5,NA,NA,TRBV6-6
TGTGCCAGCAGCCTCCTTGGGGGTGAAGCTTTCTTT,CASSLLGGEAFF,TRBJ1-1,NA,many,TRBV7-3
TGTGCCAGCAGTTTAGATGAAAAACTGTTTTTT,CASSLDEKLFF,TRBJ1-4,NA,few,TRBV12-3/TRBV12-4
TGTGCCAGCAGCCGGACTAGAAGGTACGAGCAGTACTTC,CASSRTRRYEQYF,TRBJ2-7,TRBD2,few,TRBV3-1
TGTGCCAGCAGTTCAGCAGGGACAGGGGGCGATTCACCCCTCCACTTT,CASSSAGTGGDSPLHF,TRBJ1-6,TRBD1,few,TRBV6-2/TRBV6-3
TGCAGCGCCCAGACCGGGACTAGCGGGGAGAATACGCAGTATTTT,CSAQTGTSGENTQYF,TRBJ2-3,TRBD2,few,TRBV29-1
TGCGCCAGCAGCAGGGGGACGGTGAACTACGAGCAGTACTTC,CASSRGTVNYEQYF,TRBJ2-7,NA,NA,TRBV5-1
TGTGCCAGCAGTTTCGAGAGGGGCCGGCCCCAGCATTTT,CASSFERGRPQHF,TRBJ1-5,NA,NA,TRBV12-3/TRBV12-4
TGTGCCAGCAGCCAAGACTTTCAGCTGGGGCGAGAGACCCAGTACTTC,CASSQDFQLGRETQYF,TRBJ2-5,NA,NA,TRBV14
TGTGTCAGCAGCCTCGGACAGGTATCGAACACCGGGGAGCTGTTTTTT,CVSSLGQVSNTGELFF,TRBJ2-2,TRBD1,once,TRBV7-9
TGTGCCAGCAGCGTAGGTGGTCTATCAAACACCGGGGAGCTGTTTTTT,CASSVGGLSNTGELFF,TRBJ2-2,NA,NA,TRBV9
TGTGCCTGGAGTTTTCCTGGGTCACCCCTCCACTTT,CAWSFPGSPLHF,TRBJ1-6,NA,NA,TRBV30
TGTGCCAGCTCCTTATATCCATCCGATACAGGGGGCAGTTTGGATTCACCCCTCCACTTT,CASSLYPSDTGGSLDSPLHF,TRBJ1-6,TRBD1,NA,TRBV18
TGTGCCATCAGTGAATACCGACAGGGGAACTCCTACGAGCAGTACTTC,CAISEYRQGNSYEQYF,TRBJ2-7,TRBD1,many,TRBV10-3
TGTGCCATCCGGGAGCGGGAACTTACCGGGGAGCTGTTTTTT,CAIRERELTGELFF,TRBJ2-2,TRBD2,few,TRBV10-3
TGTGCCAGCAGTGAAGTTAACAGTAATCAGCCCCAGCATTTT,CASSEVNSNQPQHF,TRBJ1-5,NA,NA,TRBV6-1
TGTGCCAGCAGTGAAGGCGACAGTCGAGAGCCCCAGCATTTT,CASSEGDSREPQHF,TRBJ1-5,NA,NA,TRBV6-1
TGTGCCAGCAGGGGGACAGGGGATGAGCAGTTCTTC,CASRGTGDEQFF,TRBJ2-1,TRBD1,few,TRBV6-1
TGTGCCAGCAGCTTACTCCGAGATTCACCCCTCCACTTT,CASSLLRDSPLHF,TRBJ1-6,NA,many,TRBV7-2
TGTGCCAGCAGCCCCGGCCAAGTTAAGTACAATGAGCAGTTCTTC,CASSPGQVKYNEQFF,TRBJ2-1,NA,NA,TRBV7-2
TGCAGCGTTGAGGGGAATGGCTACACCTTC,CSVEGNGYTF,TRBJ1-2,NA,NA,TRBV29-1
TGTGCCAGCGGATCGAGAGAGCAGTACTTC,CASGSREQYF,TRBJ2-7,NA,many,TRBV27